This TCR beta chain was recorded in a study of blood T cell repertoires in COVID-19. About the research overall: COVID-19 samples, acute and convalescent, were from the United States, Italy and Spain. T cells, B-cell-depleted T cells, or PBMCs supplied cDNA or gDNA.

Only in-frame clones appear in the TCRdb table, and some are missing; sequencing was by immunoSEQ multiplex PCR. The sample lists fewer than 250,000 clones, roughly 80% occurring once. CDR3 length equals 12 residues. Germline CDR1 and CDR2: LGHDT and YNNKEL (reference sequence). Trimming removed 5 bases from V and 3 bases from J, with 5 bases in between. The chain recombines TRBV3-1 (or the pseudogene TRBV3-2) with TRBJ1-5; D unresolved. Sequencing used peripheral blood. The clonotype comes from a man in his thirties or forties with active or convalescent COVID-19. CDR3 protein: CASSSLNQPQHF. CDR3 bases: TGTGCCAGCAGCTCCCTCAATCAGCCCCAGCATTTT.